Only a few counts were recorded for the clone carrying this TCR beta chain. What it recognizes is unknown. TCRdb reanalysed the 5' RACE reads using MiXCR and keeps one entry per CDR3 protein. The data show hundreds of thousands of distinct CDR3 sequences, 17% seen once. These data come from a study of T-cell memory formation after mild COVID-19. Study-level findings and limits: Cross-reactive memory appears to have joined, as suggested by some responding clones showing up in pre-infection memory. CD4+ contracting clones lay mainly in CM and EM, CD8+ ones in EMRA.

Germline assignment: CDR1 SEHNR and CDR2 FQNEAQ (reference sequence). Trimming cost V 0 bases and J 3 bases, with 8 bases left between them. This CDR3 region has 14 residues. The specimen was PBMCs or a T cell subset sorted from them (not recorded which). V is TRBV7-9 and J is TRBJ1-2, with D unclear. The source is an adult woman who had mild COVID-19 (a few samples of this study predate the infection). Cell type and time point are not known. The CDR3: CASSLAQRDYGYTF. CDR3 coding DNA: TGTGCCAGCAGCTTAGCGCAGAGAGACTATGGCTACACCTTC. Drawing the rest from reference TRBV7-9 and TRBJ1-2, the complete variable domain is DTGVSQNPRHKITKRGQNVTFRCDPISEHNRLYWYRQTLGQGPEFLTYFQNEAQLEKSRLLSDRFSAERPKGSFSTLEIQRTEQGDSAMYLCASSLAQRDYGYTFGSGTRLTVV.